This T cell receptor beta chain comes out of a study of T cells after posttransplantation cyclophosphamide. Study findings and constraints: Later post-transplant blood repertoires were often dominated by donor CD8+ memory clones.

Clones were sequenced by immunoSEQ multiplex PCR, and TCRdb holds only the in-frame ones, with some missing. The sample yields 15,000 to 20,000 clones, about nine tenths seen once. V dropped 4 bases and J dropped 6; count of bases not matched to a gene: 2. The CDR3 loop spans 12 amino acids. Germline V gene data show CDR1 as SEHNR and CDR2 as FQNEAQ (reference sequence). Methotrexate plus calcineurin inhibitor accompanied controls' myeloablative marrow transplants; sampling was 1 year later. A note on this clone: The antigen is unknown.

The chain joins TRBV7-9 to TRBJ2-7; 8 positions agree with TRBD1. The TCR originated in a male patient aged 50 or older who received an allogeneic stem cell transplant from an unrelated donor, was CMV-positive, and had chronic GVHD only. Some T cells may be the graft donor's. The sample was PBMCs, taken after an allogeneic stem cell transplant with a calcineurin inhibitor and methotrexate. CDR3 nucleotide sequence: TGTGCCAGCAGCTGGACAGGGACCGAGCAGTACTTC. This gives the protein CASSWTGTEQYF. The whole variable domain, filled in from reference TRBV7-9 and TRBJ2-7, reads DTGVSQNPRHKITKRGQNVTFRCDPISEHNRLYWYRQTLGQGPEFLTYFQNEAQLEKSRLLSDRFSAERPKGSFSTLEIQRTEQGDSAMYLCASSWTGTEQYFGPGTRLTVT.